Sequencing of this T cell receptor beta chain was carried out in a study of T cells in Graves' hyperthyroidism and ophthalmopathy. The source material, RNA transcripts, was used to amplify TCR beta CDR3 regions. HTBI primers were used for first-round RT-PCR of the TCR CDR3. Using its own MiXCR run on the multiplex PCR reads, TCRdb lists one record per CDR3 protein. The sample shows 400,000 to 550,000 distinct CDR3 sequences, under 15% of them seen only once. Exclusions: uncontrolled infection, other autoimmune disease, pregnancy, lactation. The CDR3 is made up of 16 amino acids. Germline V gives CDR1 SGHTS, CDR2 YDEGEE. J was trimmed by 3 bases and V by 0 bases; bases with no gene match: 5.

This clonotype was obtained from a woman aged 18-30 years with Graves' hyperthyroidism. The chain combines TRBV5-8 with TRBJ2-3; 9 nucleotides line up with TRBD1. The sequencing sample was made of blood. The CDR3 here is CASSLAGTGRTDTQYF. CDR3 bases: TGTGCCAGCAGCTTGGCCGGGACAGGGAGAACAGATACGCAGTATTTT.